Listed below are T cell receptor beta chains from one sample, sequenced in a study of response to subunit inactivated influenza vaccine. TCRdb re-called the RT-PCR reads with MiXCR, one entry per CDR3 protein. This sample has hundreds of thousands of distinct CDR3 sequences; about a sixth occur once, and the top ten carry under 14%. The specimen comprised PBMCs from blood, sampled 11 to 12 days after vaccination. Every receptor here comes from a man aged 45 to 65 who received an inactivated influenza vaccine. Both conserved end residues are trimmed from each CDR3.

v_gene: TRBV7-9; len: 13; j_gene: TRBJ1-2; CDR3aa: ASSGSDRTHYGYT
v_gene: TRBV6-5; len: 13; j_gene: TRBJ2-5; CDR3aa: ASSYLWSPEETQY
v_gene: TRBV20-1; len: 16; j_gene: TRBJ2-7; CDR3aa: SAAQGLNRAPYPYEQY
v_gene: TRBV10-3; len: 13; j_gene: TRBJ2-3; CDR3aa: AISVGLAHTDTQY
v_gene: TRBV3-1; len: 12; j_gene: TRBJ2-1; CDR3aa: ASSSGTIAREQF
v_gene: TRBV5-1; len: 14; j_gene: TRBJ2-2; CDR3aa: ASSTRTGGVNGELF
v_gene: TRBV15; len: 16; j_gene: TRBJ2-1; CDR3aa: ATSRDLNRASPYNEQF
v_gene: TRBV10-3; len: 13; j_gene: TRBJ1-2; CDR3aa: AISPRQHGSYGYT
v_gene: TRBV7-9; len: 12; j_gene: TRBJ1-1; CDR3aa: ASSSPDRGFEAF
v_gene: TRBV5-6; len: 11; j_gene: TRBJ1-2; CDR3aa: ASSSDRGLGYT
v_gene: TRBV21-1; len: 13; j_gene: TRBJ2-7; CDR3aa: ASSNKAGSSYEQY
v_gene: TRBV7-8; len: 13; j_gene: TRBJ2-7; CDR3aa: ASSLPSGRAGEQY
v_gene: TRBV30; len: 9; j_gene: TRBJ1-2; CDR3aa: AWRKGGGYT
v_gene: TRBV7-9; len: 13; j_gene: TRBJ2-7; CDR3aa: ASSLAGTAAYEQY
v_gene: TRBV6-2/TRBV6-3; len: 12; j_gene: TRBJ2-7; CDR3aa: ASSTGRRPDEQY
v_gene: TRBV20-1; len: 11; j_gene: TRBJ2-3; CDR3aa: SARDATTDTQY
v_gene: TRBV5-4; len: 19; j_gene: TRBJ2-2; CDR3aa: ASSLRGTSGATPRSTGELF
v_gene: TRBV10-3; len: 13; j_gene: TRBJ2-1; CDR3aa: AITMSGGPNNEQF